These T cell receptor beta chains were read from a single sample in a study of identical twins. TCRdb itself ran the 5' RACE reads through MiXCR, one entry per CDR3 protein. Among 260,000 or so distinct CDR3 sequences listed, 7% to 8.5% were seen once. These same data were also listed under a study on yellow fever vaccine responses in identical twins.

Specimen: CD8+ T cells sorted from blood. These receptor sequences come from a woman younger than 30 in good health. The CDR3 runs from the conserved cysteine through the conserved F or W. A D gene is named only where the DNA matches it firmly. Where a row states a size, it is once, few, many or the class of an expanded clone; other rows omit it.

many,TRBJ2-7,TRBD2,TRBV15,CATSRDRGLAGVANEQYF,TGTGCCACCAGCAGGGATAGGGGACTAGCGGGAGTAGCGAACGAGCAGTACTTC
many,TRBJ2-7,-,TRBV9,CASSVKSEPYYEQYF,TGTGCCAGCAGCGTTAAAAGCGAACCGTACTACGAGCAGTACTTC
few,TRBJ2-7,-,TRBV5-1,CASSLIEDPYEQYF,TGCGCCAGCAGCTTGATCGAGGACCCCTACGAGCAGTACTTC
-,TRBJ1-2,TRBD1,TRBV20-1,CSATGQADFNYGYTF,TGCAGTGCCACGGGACAGGCTGATTTCAACTATGGCTACACCTTC
many,TRBJ2-2,TRBD2,TRBV12-3/TRBV12-4,CASRPLARERNTGELFF,TGTGCCAGCAGGCCCTTAGCGCGGGAGCGGAACACCGGGGAGCTGTTTTTT
-,TRBJ2-2,TRBD2,TRBV9,CASSVTAGGSTGELFF,TGTGCCAGCAGCGTAACGGCGGGAGGAAGCACCGGGGAGCTGTTTTTT
few,TRBJ2-2,-,TRBV7-6,CASSLARTGRDTGELFF,TGTGCCAGCAGCTTAGCCCGGACAGGGAGGGACACCGGGGAGCTGTTTTTT
few,TRBJ2-7,TRBD1,TRBV12-3/TRBV12-4,CASSHPPGQGPNEQYF,TGTGCCAGCAGCCACCCTCCCGGACAGGGCCCCAACGAGCAGTACTTC
-,TRBJ2-3,TRBD2,TRBV3-1,CASSQEASGSTDTQYF,TGTGCCAGCAGCCAAGAGGCTAGCGGGAGCACAGATACGCAGTATTTT
many,TRBJ2-1,-,TRBV5-1,CASSLEGLHNEQFF,TGCGCCAGCAGCTTGGAGGGACTCCACAATGAGCAGTTCTTC
many,TRBJ2-7,-,TRBV10-3,CATDTGLEQYF,TGTGCCACCGATACAGGGCTCGAGCAGTACTTC
-,TRBJ1-2,-,TRBV2,CASILGGTYGYTF,TGTGCCAGCATCCTGGGGGGCACCTATGGCTACACCTTC
few,TRBJ2-3,TRBD2,TRBV12-3/TRBV12-4,CASSDIAGGRDTQYF,TGTGCCAGCAGCGACATAGCGGGAGGGAGGGATACGCAGTATTTT
few,TRBJ2-3,-,TRBV27,CASSLSSRVDTQYF,TGTGCCAGCAGTTTATCTTCTAGGGTAGATACGCAGTATTTT
few,TRBJ2-5,-,TRBV27,CASSFTGVRTQYF,TGTGCCAGCAGTTTCACGGGGGTGCGGACCCAGTACTTC
few,TRBJ2-1,-,TRBV6-1,CASIPSYGRVDNEQFF,TGTGCCAGCATCCCCTCGTACGGGAGAGTAGACAATGAGCAGTTCTTC
few,TRBJ2-1,-,TRBV9,CASSAEFSDSATYNEQFF,TGTGCCAGCAGCGCCGAGTTCTCGGACAGCGCAACCTACAATGAGCAGTTCTTC
-,TRBJ1-4,-,TRBV7-9,CASSLRPRSNEKLFF,TGTGCCAGCAGCTTAAGACCGCGGTCGAATGAAAAACTGTTTTTT
-,TRBJ2-5,TRBD1,TRBV27,CASSFGTGVAQYF,TGTGCCAGCAGTTTCGGGACAGGGGTAGCCCAGTACTTC
many,TRBJ2-1,TRBD2,TRBV7-8,CASSPPTSRAEQFF,TGTGCCAGCAGCCCCCCGACTAGCCGGGCTGAGCAGTTCTTC
few,TRBJ2-5,TRBD1,TRBV7-9,CASSHGQGVETQYF,TGTGCCAGCAGCCACGGACAGGGGGTTGAGACCCAGTACTTC
-,TRBJ1-1,TRBD1,TRBV2,CASKLGTGNTEAFF,TGTGCCAGCAAGCTGGGGACAGGGAATACTGAAGCTTTCTTT
-,TRBJ1-6,-,TRBV20-1,CSARDNKGSYNSPLHF,TGCAGTGCTAGAGATAATAAGGGCTCCTATAATTCACCCCTCCACTTT
many,TRBJ2-1,-,TRBV7-9,CASIQESSYNEQFF,TGTGCCAGCATACAGGAGAGCTCCTACAATGAGCAGTTCTTC
-,TRBJ2-2,TRBD2,TRBV5-4,CASTGTSGEQNTGELFF,TGTGCCAGCACCGGGACTAGCGGGGAACAGAACACCGGGGAGCTGTTTTTT
-,TRBJ2-7,TRBD1,TRBV7-6,CASSLEPTQGYEQYF,TGTGCCAGCAGCTTAGAGCCCACACAGGGGTACGAGCAGTACTTC
few,TRBJ2-2,-,TRBV20-1,CSAFGTASPGELFF,TGCAGTGCTTTCGGGACCGCCTCCCCCGGGGAGCTGTTTTTT
few,TRBJ1-2,TRBD1,TRBV20-1,CSARLGQGPGYTF,TGCAGTGCTAGGCTGGGACAGGGACCTGGCTACACCTTC
many,TRBJ1-1,-,TRBV6-5,CASSYGGSKTEAFF,TGTGCCAGCAGTTACGGGGGGAGCAAAACTGAAGCTTTCTTT
few,TRBJ1-1,-,TRBV21-1,CASKRAREGTEAFF,TGTGCCAGCAAAAGGGCCAGGGAGGGAACTGAAGCTTTCTTT
many,TRBJ1-6,TRBD1,TRBV27,CASTGEADSPLHF,TGTGCCAGTACAGGGGAGGCCGATTCACCCCTCCACTTT
-,TRBJ2-5,TRBD2,TRBV11-2,CASSLVGTSGTILKETQYF,TGTGCCAGCAGCTTAGTGGGGACTAGCGGGACGATTTTAAAAGAGACCCAGTACTTC
few,TRBJ2-7,-,TRBV20-1,CSAWEGEPYEQYF,TGCAGTGCCTGGGAGGGGGAGCCGTACGAGCAGTACTTC
few,TRBJ1-5,-,TRBV20-1,CSAIPTNSNQPQHF,TGCAGTGCTATTCCCACAAATAGCAATCAGCCCCAGCATTTT
many,TRBJ2-1,-,TRBV6-5,CASSYASSYNEQFF,TGTGCCAGCAGTTACGCCAGCTCCTACAATGAGCAGTTCTTC
few,TRBJ2-7,TRBD1,TRBV6-1,CASSIGQGVYEQYF,TGTGCCAGCAGCATCGGACAGGGGGTCTACGAGCAGTACTTC
many,TRBJ2-1,-,TRBV7-6,CASSPSQGIVEQFF,TGTGCCAGCAGCCCTTCCCAGGGGATTGTTGAGCAGTTCTTC
few,TRBJ1-5,-,TRBV4-1,CASSQDYSFNQPQHF,TGCGCCAGCAGCCAAGATTACAGCTTCAATCAGCCCCAGCATTTT
many,TRBJ2-5,TRBD2,TRBV28,CASSLSVGSPSGLEETQYF,TGTGCCAGCAGTTTATCCGTCGGGTCCCCTAGCGGGCTAGAGGAGACCCAGTACTTC
-,TRBJ2-5,TRBD1,TRBV20-1,CSAGTGEETQYF,TGCAGTGCGGGGACAGGGGAAGAGACCCAGTACTTC
many,TRBJ1-1,TRBD1,TRBV29-1,CSVRGGENTEAFF,TGCAGCGTGAGAGGGGGCGAGAACACTGAAGCTTTCTTT
-,TRBJ2-5,-,TRBV28,CASSLYRRLGETQYF,TGTGCCAGCAGTTTATACAGACGACTGGGGGAGACCCAGTACTTC
-,TRBJ1-6,-,TRBV5-1,CASSPVGNSPLHF,TGCGCCAGCAGCCCGGTCGGGAATTCACCCCTCCACTTT
many,TRBJ1-2,-,TRBV4-1,CASSPPERYGYTF,TGCGCCAGCAGCCCTCCGGAGCGGTATGGCTACACCTTC